This T cell receptor beta chain was obtained from a study of blood T cell repertoires in COVID-19. For the study at large: T cells, B-cell-depleted T cells, or PBMCs provided the cDNA or gDNA that served as material.

In the original processing: For nucleated cells, counts were estimated from reference gene primer amplification. Using immunoSEQ multiplex PCR, the repertoire was profiled, and TCRdb retains in-frame clones only, with some absent. The V and J calls and clone size were taken over from that table, and D and trimming were inferred from the DNA. The sample shows 300,000 or so clones, around nine tenths of them seen only once. Germline values: CDR1 SEHNR, CDR2 FQNEAQ (reference sequence). Between the trimmed V and J ends, which lost 2 bases and 0 bases, there was a span of 9 bases. The CDR3 is 15 residues long.

This sequence originates from a man in his 60s who had recovered from COVID-19. Source material: PBMCs or T cells enriched from blood (not recorded which). The V call is TRBV7-9, the J call TRBJ2-3; the D gene is possibly TRBD1 (5 bases). This CDR3 reads CASSLLGRSTDTQYF. In DNA, the CDR3 is TGTGCCAGCAGCTTATTGGGGCGTAGCACAGATACGCAGTATTTT.